This T cell receptor beta chain was sequenced in a study of control samples from healthy donors and cancer patients. This clone was recorded many times. Using immunoSEQ multiplex PCR, the repertoire was profiled, and TCRdb retains in-frame clones only, with some absent. The profile shows some 120,000 clones, around 89% of them singletons. Trimming stripped 0 bases from V and 7 bases from J, with 10 bases between. Germline V lookup: CDR1 MGHRA, CDR2 YSYEKL. The CDR3 contains 14 residues. The rearrangement joins TRBV4-1 to TRBJ2-1; no clear D. The sample taken for sequencing was PBMCs. The sequence was collected from a woman in her forties or fifties with colorectal cancer. The CDR3 DNA reads as TGCGCCAGCAGCCAAGACGACTCGCGAAATGAGCAGTTCTTC. Translated, it gives CASSQDDSRNEQFF.